This T cell receptor beta chain was recorded in a study of blood T cell repertoires in COVID-19. At the level of the study: Specimens from acute and convalescent COVID-19 originated in the United States, Italy and Spain.

V lost 4 bases and J lost 8; bases outside the gene matches: 11. Looked up from germline, CDR1 is MNHEY and CDR2 is SMNVEV (reference sequence). This CDR3 contains 17 residues. Libraries were prepared by immunoSEQ multiplex PCR; TCRdb keeps only in-frame clonotypes and omits some of them. The sample contains 120,000 or so clones, 75% to 80% of which appear only once. The sequenced material came from peripheral blood. The V and J genes are TRBV27 and TRBJ2-1; 13 bases are shared with TRBD2. The origin of this receptor is a woman older than 75 with active or convalescent COVID-19. CDR3 region: CASSSWTSGRSSDEQFF. The CDR3 DNA is TGTGCCAGCAGTTCCTGGACTAGCGGGAGATCGAGCGATGAGCAGTTCTTC.